The clone carrying this T cell receptor (beta chain) was counted at least ten times. Its antigen is not identified. There are 14 residues in the CDR3. V lost 1 base, J lost 4 bases, and 8 bases lay in between. The sample is drawn from a study of neurological immune-mediated disorders. Synthesis of cDNA was accomplished via 5'RACE employing 10-nucleotide random UMIs. TCRdb passed the 5' RACE reads through MiXCR, listing each CDR3 protein once. The data show about 57,000 distinct CDR3 sequences, about 13% seen once. Study findings and constraints: CDR3 amino acid sequences of expanded clones were not shared across subjects, a result suggesting private repertoires in all groups.

The J gene is TRBJ1-3, the V gene TRBV12-3 or TRBV12-4; D ambiguous. Source material: PBMCs. This clonotype was obtained from a woman in her sixties with HTLV-1-associated myelopathy (HAM/TSP). CDR3 DNA sequence: TGTGCCAGCAGTTTAGAGGGAAGGGGAAACACCATATATTTT. This gives the protein CASSLEGRGNTIYF.